Listed below are T cell receptor beta chains from one sample, sequenced in a study of cytomegalovirus exposure and HLA in healthy donors. Measured with immunoSEQ multiplex PCR; TCRdb has only the in-frame clones, and not every one. The profile covers about 130,000 clones, with 74% appearing a single time and 5.5% to 7.5% taken by the ten largest. The sequencing input was PBMCs. The receptors stem from a woman aged 45-65 years in good health and CMV-seropositive. Each CDR3 is given with its conserved first and last residue. D genes are given only for firm matches. The size field is filled for only some rows; it gives once, few, many or a size class.

. | TRBD1 | TRBJ2-3 | TRBV27 | CASTRAGTGTDTQYF | TGTGCCAGCACCCGAGCCGGGACAGGCACAGATACGCAGTATTTT
. | . | TRBJ2-3 | TRBV29-1 | CSVARSTDTQYF | TGCAGCGTTGCCAGGAGCACAGATACGCAGTATTTT
once | TRBD1 | TRBJ1-6 | TRBV7-9 | CASSRGQSSSYNSPLHF | TGTGCCAGCAGCCGGGGACAGAGCAGCTCCTATAATTCACCCCTCCACTTT
. | TRBD1 | TRBJ1-6 | TRBV10-1 | CASSDGDRVDSPLHF | TGCGCCAGCAGTGATGGGGACAGGGTTGATTCACCCCTCCACTTT
few | . | TRBJ1-2 | TRBV7-9 | CASSPGHKDRKGTNYGYTF | TGTGCCAGCAGTCCAGGGCACAAGGATAGAAAAGGGACTAACTATGGCTACACCTTC
. | TRBD1 | TRBJ2-3 | TRBV5-1 | CASSPRQGGTDTQYF | TGCGCCAGCAGCCCAAGACAGGGGGGCACAGATACGCAGTATTTT
. | . | TRBJ1-3 | TRBV10-2 | CASSDAGSGNTIYF | TGCGCCAGCAGTGATGCAGGCTCTGGAAACACCATATATTTT
once | . | TRBJ1-2 | TRBV30 | CAWSPFVGRGNYGYTF | TGTGCCTGGAGCCCCTTCGTGGGGAGGGGAAATTATGGCTACACCTTC
. | . | TRBJ1-3 | TRBV19 | CATVGGLGFRNTIYF | TGTGCCACCGTGGGAGGATTGGGCTTTCGGAACACCATATATTTT
. | . | TRBJ1-2 | TRBV25-1 | CASSDSGVNYGYTF | TGTGCCAGCAGTGACTCGGGGGTTAACTATGGCTACACCTTC
few | TRBD1 | TRBJ1-2 | TRBV18 | CASLGTGSSANYGYTF | TGTGCCAGCTTAGGGACAGGGTCCTCCGCTAACTATGGCTACACCTTC
. | TRBD1 | TRBJ2-6 | TRBV5-4 | CASSPPGQADSGANVLTF | TGTGCCAGCAGCCCCCCCGGACAGGCCGACTCTGGGGCCAACGTCCTGACTTTC
. | . | TRBJ2-5 | TRBV7-2 | CASVEPPGHPMETQYF | TGTGCCAGCGTAGAGCCCCCGGGACACCCGATGGAGACCCAGTACTTC
. | TRBD1 | TRBJ2-1 | TRBV18 | CASSLSGTGQGGAYNEQFF | TGTGCCAGCTCACTTTCCGGGACAGGGCAAGGGGGAGCCTACAATGAGCAGTTCTTC